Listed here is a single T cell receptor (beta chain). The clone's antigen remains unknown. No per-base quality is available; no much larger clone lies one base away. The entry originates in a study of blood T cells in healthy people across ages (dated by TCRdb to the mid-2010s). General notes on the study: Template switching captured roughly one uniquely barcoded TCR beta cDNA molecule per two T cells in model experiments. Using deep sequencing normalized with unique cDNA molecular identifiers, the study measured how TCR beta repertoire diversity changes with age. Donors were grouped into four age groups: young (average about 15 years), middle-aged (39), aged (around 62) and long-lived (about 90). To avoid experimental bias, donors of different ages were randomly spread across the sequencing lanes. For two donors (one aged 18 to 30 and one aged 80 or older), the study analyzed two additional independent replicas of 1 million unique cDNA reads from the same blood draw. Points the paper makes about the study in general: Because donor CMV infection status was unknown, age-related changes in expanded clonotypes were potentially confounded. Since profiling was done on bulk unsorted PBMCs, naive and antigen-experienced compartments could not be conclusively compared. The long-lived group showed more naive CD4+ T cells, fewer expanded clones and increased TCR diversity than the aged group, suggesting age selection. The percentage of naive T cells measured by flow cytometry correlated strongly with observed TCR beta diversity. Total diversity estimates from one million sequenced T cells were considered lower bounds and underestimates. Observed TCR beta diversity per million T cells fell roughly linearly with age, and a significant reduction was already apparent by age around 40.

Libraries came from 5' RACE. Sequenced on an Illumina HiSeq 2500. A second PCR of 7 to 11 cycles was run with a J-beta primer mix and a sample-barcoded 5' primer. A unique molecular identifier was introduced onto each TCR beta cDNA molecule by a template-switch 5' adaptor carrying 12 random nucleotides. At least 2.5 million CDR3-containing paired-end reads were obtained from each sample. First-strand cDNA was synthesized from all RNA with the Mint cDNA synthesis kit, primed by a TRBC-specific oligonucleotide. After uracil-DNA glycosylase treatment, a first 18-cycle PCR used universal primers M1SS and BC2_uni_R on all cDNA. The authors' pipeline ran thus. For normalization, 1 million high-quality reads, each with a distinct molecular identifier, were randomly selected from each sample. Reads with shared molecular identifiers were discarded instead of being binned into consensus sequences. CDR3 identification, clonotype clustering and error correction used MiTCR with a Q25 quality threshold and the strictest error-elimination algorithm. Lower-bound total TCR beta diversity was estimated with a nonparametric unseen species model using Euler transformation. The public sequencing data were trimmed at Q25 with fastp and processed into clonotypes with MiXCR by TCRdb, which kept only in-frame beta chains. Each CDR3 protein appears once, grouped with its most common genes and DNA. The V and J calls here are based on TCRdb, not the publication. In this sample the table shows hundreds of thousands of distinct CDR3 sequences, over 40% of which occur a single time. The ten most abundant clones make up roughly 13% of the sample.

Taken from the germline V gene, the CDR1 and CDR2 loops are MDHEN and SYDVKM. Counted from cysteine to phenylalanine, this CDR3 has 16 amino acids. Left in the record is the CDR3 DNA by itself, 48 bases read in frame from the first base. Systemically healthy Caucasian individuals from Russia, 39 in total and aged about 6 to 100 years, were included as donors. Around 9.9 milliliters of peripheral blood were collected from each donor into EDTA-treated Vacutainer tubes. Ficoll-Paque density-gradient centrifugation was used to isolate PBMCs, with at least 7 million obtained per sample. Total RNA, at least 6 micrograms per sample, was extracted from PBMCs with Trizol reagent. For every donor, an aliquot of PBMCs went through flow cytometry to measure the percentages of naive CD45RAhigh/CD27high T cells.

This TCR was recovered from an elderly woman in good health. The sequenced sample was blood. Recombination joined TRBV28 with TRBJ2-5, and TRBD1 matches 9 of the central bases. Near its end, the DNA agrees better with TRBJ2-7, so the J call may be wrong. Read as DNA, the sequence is TGTGCCAGCAGTCTCGCGGGACAGGGTGAGAAGTACGAGCAGTACTTC. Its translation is CASSLAGQGEKYEQYF.